Following are 31 T cell receptor beta chains from one sample sequenced in a study of post-analysis software for immune sequencing data. Findings of the study overall: With TRBV5-6, TRBV5-1 and TRBV20-1 included, about five TRBV segments were more frequent in patients than in controls.

Unique molecular identifiers had been added to the TCR beta cDNA libraries. TCRdb used MiXCR to reprocess the PCR reads, holding one entry per CDR3 protein. The table shows roughly 570,000 distinct CDR3 sequences, with less than 40% occurring only once. Their target antigens are unknown. The sample taken for sequencing was blood. The receptors were sampled from a girl aged 2-17 years with multiple sclerosis.

V and J are TRBV20-1 and TRBJ2-7, with 7 bases aligning to TRBD2. CDR1 and CDR2 from the germline V gene are DFQATT and SNEGSKA (reference sequence). CDR3 length: 13 residues. The V segment lost 3 bases and the J segment 3 bases; nucleotides outside the gene matches: 5. CDR3 in amino acids: CSARGGGGYEQYF. Here the CDR3 DNA reads TGCAGTGCTAGGGGTGGGGGGGGCTACGAGCAGTACTTC.

The chain combines TRBV20-1 with TRBJ2-5, with 10 bases aligning to TRBD2. CDR1 is DFQATT and CDR2 is SNEGSKA in the germline V gene (reference sequence). V lost 6 bases to trimming and J lost 1 base; unmatched junction nucleotides: 8. The CDR3 has 15 amino acids. The CDR3 spells CSARTSGAPQETQYF. In DNA, the CDR3 is TGCAGTGCGAGAACTAGCGGGGCCCCCCAAGAGACCCAGTACTTC.

This clonotype appeared a few times. CDR3 region: CSGWGANYGYTF. CDR3 nucleotide sequence: TGCAGTGGCTGGGGGGCAAACTATGGCTACACCTTC. This chain connects TRBV20-1 to TRBJ1-2; the D gene is possibly TRBD1 (6 bases). Germline lookup yields CDR1 DFQATT and CDR2 SNEGSKA (reference sequence). The CDR3 extends over 12 amino acids. Trimming took off 7 bases at V and 2 bases at J, with 11 bases between the two ends.

This clonotype turned up a few times. The rearrangement uses TRBV3-1 and TRBJ2-7; the D gene is possibly TRBD1 (6 bases). Trimming removed 1 base at V and 8 bases at J, with 12 bases between. Germline V gene sequence: CDR1 LGHDT, CDR2 YNNKEL (reference sequence). This CDR3 has 13 residues. The chain's CDR3 is CASSQGQGTQQYF. In DNA form, the CDR3 reads TGTGCCAGCAGCCAAGGTCAGGGGACGCAGCAGTACTTC.

V and J are TRBV27 and TRBJ2-3; D might be TRBD1 (6 bases). The CDR3 length is 15 residues. Looked up from germline, CDR1 is MNHEY and CDR2 is SMNVEV (reference sequence). Trimming stripped 3 bases from V and 5 bases from J, with 15 bases between. CDR3 sequence reads: CASSLFPSGVDTQYF. The DNA of the CDR3 is TGTGCCAGCAGTTTGTTCCCGTCAGGGGTAGATACGCAGTATTTT.

About this clonotype itself: A much larger clonotype is one base distant, so this may be a read error. V gene TRBV20-1 combines with J gene TRBJ2-5, with D uncertain. Germline assignment: CDR1 DFQATT and CDR2 SNEGSKA (reference sequence). Trimming cost V 5 bases and J 11 bases, with 21 bases left between them. The CDR3 is 13 residues long. CDR3 coding DNA: TGCAGTGCTCCCGGTTTCGCAGGCAATGAGCAGTACTTC. Translation: CSAPGFAGNEQYF.

In this sample, this clonotype turned up a few times. The chain is built from TRBV6-1 and TRBJ2-5, with a tentative D call TRBD2 (7 bases). V was clipped by 11 bases and J by 5 bases, with 15 bases between them. CDR3 length: 12 residues. CDR1 is MNHNS, CDR2 SASEGT, per germline. The CDR3: CAGRGGDETQYF. CDR3 nucleotides: TGTGCCGGGAGGGGGGGCGACGAGACCCAGTACTTC.

This clonotype has more than one count but fewer than ten. The DNA for the CDR3 is TGTGCCAGCAGTGAGACAGGGGGTAGGGCCAATACGCAGTATTTT. Protein: CASSETGGRANTQYF. The V gene is TRBV6-6, the J gene TRBJ2-3, with TRBD1 matching over 9 bases. Per the germline V gene, CDR1 is MNHNY and CDR2 is SVGAGI (reference sequence). J gave up 7 bases and V 5 bases, and 10 bases lay outside the gene matches. There are 15 residues in the CDR3.

The table lists this clonotype with a few counts. The chain has TRBV10-3 and TRBJ2-5, with 15 bases that match TRBD2. The DNA matches TRBJ2-7 better at its end, which makes the J call doubtful. Germline CDR1 and CDR2: ENHRY and SYGVKD. The CDR3 is 16 residues long. As DNA, the CDR3 is TGTGCCATCAGTAGCGGGACTAGCGGGGGGAATTACGAGCAGTACTTC. This codes for CAISSGTSGGNYEQYF.

This sequence joins TRBV2 and TRBJ2-5; 8 bases agree with TRBD2. The J call may not be correct, given that the DNA end is closer to TRBJ2-7. The CDR3 is made up of 15 amino acids. Germline loops: CDR1 SNHLY, CDR2 FYNNEI. CDR3 nucleotide sequence: TGTGCCAGGCAGTCTCGGGGTAGCGGGGATGACGAGCAGTACTTC. It encodes CARQSRGSGDDEQYF.

The V gene is TRBV5-6, the J gene TRBJ2-3; D gene unclear. The CDR3 totals 15 residues. CDR1 and CDR2 (germline): SGHDT, YYEEEE. V was shortened by 4 bases and J by 3 bases, with 15 bases between the two germline ends. CDR3 sequence (DNA): TGTGCCAGCAGCACCGGCCGTAGATATACAGATACGCAGTATTTT. Translating it yields CASSTGRRYTDTQYF. The whole variable domain, remainder taken from reference TRBV5-6 and TRBJ2-3, is DAGVTQSPTHLIKTRGQQVTLRCSPKSGHDTVSWYQQALGQGPQFIFQYYEEEERQRGNFPDRFSGHQFPNYSSELNVNALLLGDSALYLCASSTGRRYTDTQYFGPGTRLTVL.

The gene calls are TRBV7-6 and TRBJ2-7; 12 bases are a match to TRBD1. Germline-derived CDR1 and CDR2 are SGHVS and FNYEAQ. This CDR3 has 15 residues. With V trimmed by 5 bases and J by 6 bases, 8 bases remained unmatched. CDR3 residues: CASSPAVGQGAEQYF. The CDR3 DNA is TGTGCCAGCAGCCCCGCTGTGGGACAGGGGGCCGAGCAGTACTTC.

This clonotype came up a few times. This chain uses TRBV4-2 with TRBJ2-1; 9 bases align to TRBD2. Trimming removed 3 bases from V and 8 bases from J; junction bases left unmatched: 8. This CDR3 contains 15 residues. From germline, CDR1 is LGHNA and CDR2 YNFKEQ. CDR3 protein: CASSHQAGGRDEQFF. The CDR3 nucleotides are TGTGCCAGCAGCCACCAAGCGGGGGGTAGGGATGAGCAGTTCTTC.

The chain employs TRBV6-2 or TRBV6-3 and TRBJ2-1, with D perhaps matching TRBD2 (6 bases). Germline V gene data show CDR1 as MNHEY and CDR2 as SVGEGT. Trimming left V 5 bases short and J 5 bases short, with 13 bases between. CDR3 size: 14 residues. CDR3 nucleotide sequence: TGTGCCAGCAGTAACACCGGGAGAAACAATGAGCAGTTCTTC. Residues: CASSNTGRNNEQFF.

DNA for the CDR3: TGTGCCAGCAGTTTAGAGAAGACGCAGTTCTTC. Encoded protein: CASSLEKTQFF. This chain uses TRBV12-3 or TRBV12-4 with TRBJ2-1; no reliable D call. Trimming took off 1 base at V and 12 bases at J, with 7 bases between the two ends. The CDR3 spans 11 residues.

The chain has TRBV12-3 or TRBV12-4 and TRBJ1-1; no definite D call. With 8 bases removed from V and 4 bases from J, the gap between germline ends came to 20 bases. The CDR3 sequence is 15 residues long. The chain's CDR3 is CASQRYLQGGTEAFF. The DNA of the CDR3 is TGTGCCAGCCAACGATACCTTCAAGGCGGCACTGAAGCTTTCTTT.

The chain recombines TRBV27 with TRBJ1-6; 11 nucleotides agree with TRBD1. Germline V gives CDR1 MNHEY, CDR2 SMNVEV (reference sequence). After removal of 2 bases from V and 4 bases from J, the junction contained 10 bases not matched to a gene. The CDR3 has 19 amino acids. CDR3 protein: CASSLPPGQGEMYNSPLHF. The CDR3 coding sequence is TGTGCCAGCAGTTTACCCCCGGGACAGGGGGAAATGTATAATTCACCCCTCCACTTT.

This chain joins TRBV28 and TRBJ2-7; TRBD1 is a possible D gene (6 bases). The V and J ends lost 3 bases and 5 bases respectively, with 11 bases between them. CDR3 length: 13 residues. The germline CDR1 and CDR2 sequences are MDHEN and SYDVKM. The CDR3 nucleotides read TGTGCCAGCAGTTTTATGGGGGCCAACGAGCAGTACTTC. This sequence encodes CASSFMGANEQYF.

This clonotype was observed a few times. The chain joins TRBV12-3 or TRBV12-4 to TRBJ2-5; 7 nucleotides agree with TRBD2. This CDR3 region has 14 residues. V dropped 4 bases and J dropped 11; count of bases not matched to a gene: 13. This CDR3 reads CASSSGGVREEQYF. For the CDR3, the DNA is TGTGCCAGCAGTTCTGGGGGGGTCAGGGAAGAGCAGTACTTC.

With regard to this clonotype: One end of the junction does not line up with germline, which may come from a read error. The chain uses TRBV12-3 or TRBV12-4 and TRBJ2-1, with TRBD1 matching over 9 bases. The CDR3 runs 15 residues. The CDR3 sequence: CASRVPGTGKNGQFF. CDR3 nucleotides: TGTGCCAGCAGAGTTCCCGGGACAGGGAAAAATGGGCAGTTCTTC.

The chain links TRBV7-8 to TRBJ1-2; tentative D call: TRBD1 (6 bases). V lost 5 bases and J lost 6, with 13 bases in between. The CDR3 runs 13 residues. Germline lookup yields CDR1 SGHVS and CDR2 FQNEAQ. The CDR3 protein is CASSPQGIHGYTF. CDR3 in DNA: TGTGCCAGCAGCCCTCAGGGGATACATGGCTACACCTTC.

This clonotype showed up just a few times. This chain uses TRBV10-3 with TRBJ2-5, with 15 positions matching TRBD2. The CDR3 is made up of 16 amino acids. Germline V gene sequence: CDR1 ENHRY, CDR2 SYGVKD. Trimming cost V 6 bases and J 5 bases; bases outside gene matches: 7. The CDR3 DNA reads TGTGCCATCAGGCCGGGACTAGCGGGGGGCGAGGAGACCCAGTACTTC. Its protein is CAIRPGLAGGEETQYF.

This sequence joins TRBV7-9 and TRBJ2-1, with D tentatively TRBD2 (6 bases). Trimming removed 0 bases at V and 9 bases at J, with 12 bases between. Looked up from germline, CDR1 is SEHNR and CDR2 is FQNEAQ (reference sequence). The CDR3 has 14 amino acids. The CDR3 protein is CASSLARKGLEQFF. CDR3 DNA sequence: TGTGCCAGCAGCTTAGCGCGGAAGGGACTTGAGCAGTTCTTC.

This clonotype was counted between two and nine times. The rearrangement uses TRBV6-4 and TRBJ2-1; D is ambiguous. Looked up from germline, CDR1 is MRHNA and CDR2 is SNTAGT. The CDR3 has 15 residues. V gave up 6 bases and J gave up 0 bases, with 12 bases separating them. The CDR3 DNA reads as TGTGCCAGCAGCGTCGAAGTTAGCTCCTACAATGAGCAGTTCTTC. Translating it yields CASSVEVSSYNEQFF.

The V and J genes are TRBV5-1 and TRBJ2-2; 8 bases line up with TRBD1. V lost 0 bases and J lost 0; bases outside the gene matches: 4. From germline, CDR1 is SGHRS and CDR2 YFSETQ. This CDR3 has 17 residues. The CDR3 nucleotides read TGCGCCAGCAGCTTGGTTGGACAGGGCGCGAACACCGGGGAGCTGTTTTTT. The encoded protein is CASSLVGQGANTGELFF.

This sequence joins TRBV5-1 and TRBJ2-7, with TRBD1 as a possible D gene (5 bases). With 1 base removed from V and 3 bases from J, the gap between germline ends came to 20 bases. This CDR3 has 17 amino acids. The germline gives CDR1 SGHRS, CDR2 YFSETQ. CDR3 sequence reads: CASSLNPHRSRDYEQYF. The CDR3 coding sequence is TGCGCCAGCAGCTTGAATCCCCACAGGTCTCGCGACTACGAGCAGTACTTC.

This clonotype was found a few times. V and J are TRBV4-1 and TRBJ2-5; TRBD2 agrees at 7 bases. The CDR3 length is 13 residues. J was trimmed by 5 bases and V by 4 bases; bases with no gene match: 4. Per germline, CDR1 MGHRA and CDR2 YSYEKL. The CDR3: CASSRLTSETQYF. The CDR3 DNA is TGCGCCAGCAGCCGATTGACTAGCGAGACCCAGTACTTC.

In this sample, this clonotype turned up a few times. The chain employs TRBV29-1 and TRBJ2-7; D possibly corresponds to TRBD2 (6 bases). This CDR3 comprises 12 residues. CDR1 is SQVTM, CDR2 ANQGSEA, per germline. V lost 6 bases to trimming and J lost 3 bases, with 12 bases between them. CDR3 amino acids: CSVIGRFYEQYF. CDR3 DNA: TGCAGCGTAATAGGGAGGTTCTACGAGCAGTACTTC.

This clonotype was observed once. The chain is built from TRBV5-1 and TRBJ2-3, with unresolved D. The CDR3 sequence is 13 residues long. CDR1 is SGHRS and CDR2 is YFSETQ in the germline V gene. Between the trimmed V and J ends, which lost 0 bases and 6 bases, there was a span of 8 bases. CDR3 sequence: CASSLEPVDTQYF. The CDR3 nucleotides are TGCGCCAGCAGCTTGGAGCCTGTGGATACGCAGTATTTT.

This clonotype was recorded once. The chain has TRBV10-3 and TRBJ2-5; D tentatively fits TRBD1 or TRBD2 (5 bases each). The CDR3 has 13 amino acids. The V gene's germline CDR1 is ENHRY and CDR2 SYGVKD. Trimming removed 3 bases at V and 11 bases at J, with 16 bases between. The CDR3 DNA follows: TGTGCCATCAGTGACCTCGGGGCTGGGGAGCAGTACTTC. This codes for CAISDLGAGEQYF.

The chain links TRBV14 to TRBJ2-1, with TRBD2 identical over 13 bases. The CDR3 has 16 amino acids. Germline V gives CDR1 SGHDN, CDR2 FVKESK. V lost 5 bases to trimming and J lost 10 bases; unmatched junction nucleotides: 11. CDR3 nucleotides: TGTGCCAGCAGCTACACCGGGACTAGCGGGGTAGAGGAGCAGTTCTTC. Amino acid sequence: CASSYTGTSGVEEQFF.